The clone carrying this T cell receptor beta chain was detected a few times. Its antigen is undetermined. V was clipped by 1 base and J by 7 bases, with 14 bases between them. Germline CDR1 SEHNR, CDR2 FQNEAQ (reference sequence). The CDR3 spans 14 residues. Using quantitative 5'-RACE with molecular barcodes, the authors made TCR beta libraries. TCRdb recomputed calls from the 5' RACE reads with MiXCR, one row per CDR3 protein. The repertoire holds approximately 240,000 distinct CDR3 sequences, with roughly a tenth as singletons. This sample was included in a study of CD8 T cells in ankylosing spondylitis. The study, taken as a whole, reports: Typical of ankylosing spondylitis blood, it appeared, was a TCR beta motif of under 10 highly homologous variants. Previous work reported some of these motif variants in the synovial fluid and blood of reactive arthritis. Relatively scarce in peripheral blood, disease-linked clones were CD8+.

This sequence was found in a male donor with ankylosing spondylitis or in good health (not recorded which). The chain links TRBV7-9 to TRBJ2-7; D is possibly TRBD1 or TRBD2 (5 bases each). Sequences were obtained from blood, either unsorted or a sorted T cell fraction (not recorded which). CDR3 in DNA: TGTGCCAGCAGCTTAGGGGAAGGGACGGGGGAGCAGTACTTC. Residues: CASSLGEGTGEQYF.